This entry features one T cell receptor beta chain sequence. The antigen it recognizes is unknown. No base quality information exists; no much larger clone differs at one position. This record belongs to a study of lymphopenia after photon versus proton radiotherapy (dated by TCRdb to between 2018 and 2021). In terms of the full investigation: In patients with gastrointestinal tumors who developed high-grade lymphopenia, the study compared the immunological effects of photon radiation therapy with those of proton radiation therapy. The 15 to 25 patients in the cohort had gastrointestinal tumors, were treated with either photon or proton therapy, and subsequently developed lymphopenia. The goal of the study was to characterize the differences between the two radiation modalities in how they affect the immune system. What the research found in general, with its limitations: Among patients across the cohort who died, overall survival time showed an inverse correlation with a larger post-nadir drop in TCR diversity. During treatment, patients who received proton therapy stayed relatively stable, whereas patients who received photon therapy lost naive T cells and TCR diversity and gained effector/memory populations. The survival association was examined only in patients who died, and the authors described better survival with proton therapy as a possibility, not as a demonstrated result. After the lymphocyte count nadir, photon-treated repertoires showed oligoclonal expansion, especially of CD8+ Temra cells, which drove the drop in diversity.

Libraries were built with the immunoSEQ multiplex PCR assay. T cell repertoires were profiled by deep sequencing of rearranged TCR beta loci, alongside multiparametric flow cytometry. TCRdb's version of the immuneACCESS table is confined to in-frame rearrangements and falls short of the full clone set. An unresolved V gene accounts for under half of the shortfall where checked; the remainder is of unknown origin. The sample contains over 25,000 clones, under 95% of them found a single time. Around 0.81% of the sample rests with the top ten. The CDR3 spans 15 residues, from the cysteine through the phenylalanine. Of the read, only the CDR3 DNA is kept; its 45 bases are in frame from base 1. CDR1 and CDR2 are read off the germline V gene as MNHEY and SVGAGI. Trimming accounts for 2 bases at V and 4 bases at J, while the number of junction bases matched to no gene is 7.

The sequencing here drew on peripheral blood, taken from a patient treated with photon-based radiotherapy. Recombination linked TRBV6-5 to TRBJ1-2; 7 nucleotides in the junction match TRBD1. This clonotype was sampled from a woman between 45 and 60 years old with cholangiocarcinoma. The nucleotide sequence reads as follows: TGTGCCAGCAGTTACCCCGCAGGGGGGCCCTATGGCTACACCTTC. This codes for CASSYPAGGPYGYTF.